This T cell receptor beta chain was recovered during a study of OX40 agonist ivuxolimab in advanced cancers. Only one count was recorded for this clone. Assay: immunoSEQ multiplex PCR; the TCRdb copy retains only in-frame clones and omits some. The sample shows fewer than 80,000 clones, roughly 89% of them seen only once. The CDR3 has 14 amino acids. The germline V gene encodes CDR1 SGHRS and CDR2 YFSETQ. V was pared by 6 bases and J by 7 bases, with 17 bases between. The chain employs TRBV5-1 and TRBJ2-1, with TRBD2 as a possible D gene (6 bases). This clonotype was sampled from an adult with an advanced solid tumor such as melanoma, head and neck, liver or kidney cancer. Specimen: CD4+ or CD8+ T cells sorted from blood, collected in a trial of the OX40 agonist ivuxolimab. The CDR3 DNA reads as TGCGCCAGCACTCTAGCTAGCGATAAAAATGAGCAGTTCTTC. Encoded protein: CASTLASDKNEQFF.